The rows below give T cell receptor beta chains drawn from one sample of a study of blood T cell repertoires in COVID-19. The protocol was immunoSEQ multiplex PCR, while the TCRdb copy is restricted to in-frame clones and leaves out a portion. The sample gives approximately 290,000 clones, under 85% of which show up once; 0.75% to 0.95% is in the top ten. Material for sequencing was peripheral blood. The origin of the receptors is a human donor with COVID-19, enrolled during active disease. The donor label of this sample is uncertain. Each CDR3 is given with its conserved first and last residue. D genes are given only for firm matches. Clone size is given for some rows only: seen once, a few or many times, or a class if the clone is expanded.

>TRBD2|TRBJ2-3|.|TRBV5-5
TGTGCCAGCAGCGGACCCGGACTAGCGGGGGGCACAGATACGCAGTATTTT
CASSGPGLAGGTDTQYF
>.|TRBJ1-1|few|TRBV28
TGTGCCAGCAGTTTTAAATCCGGGGGAGGGGCTGAAGTCGGCGCTTTCTTT
CASSFKSGGGAEVGAFF
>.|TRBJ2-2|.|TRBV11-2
TGTGCCAGCAGCTTAGGGGAGGGGGCGAACACCGGGGAGCTGTTTTTT
CASSLGEGANTGELFF
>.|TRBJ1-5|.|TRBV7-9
TGTGCCAGCAGCTTAGGCCACGGGGGGCAGTCTCAGCCCCAGCATTTT
CASSLGHGGQSQPQHF
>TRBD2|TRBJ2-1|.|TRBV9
TGTGCCAGCAGCGTAGTGGGGGCGGGAGGTTACAATGAGCAGTTCTTC
CASSVVGAGGYNEQFF
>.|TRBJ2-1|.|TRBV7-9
TGTGCCAGCAGCCGGGGGGCGGGTGGCAGTGAGCAGTTCTTC
CASSRGAGGSEQFF
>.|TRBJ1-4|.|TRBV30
TGTGCCTGGAAAGCGGAATGGGGTGAAAAACTGTTTTTT
CAWKAEWGEKLFF
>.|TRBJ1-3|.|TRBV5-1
TGCGCCAGCAGCCTCCCCTCTGGAAACACCATATATTTT
CASSLPSGNTIYF
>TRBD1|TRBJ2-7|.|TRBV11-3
TGTGCCAGCAGCCCACGGACAGGGGAATCTGGCGAGCAGTACTTC
CASSPRTGESGEQYF
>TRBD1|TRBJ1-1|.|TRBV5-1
TGCGCCAGCAGCCAAACCGACAGGGGAGAGAACACTGAAGCTTTCTTT
CASSQTDRGENTEAFF
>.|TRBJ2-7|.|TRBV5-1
TGCGCCAGCAGCTTGGTGGGGCTCCCCTACGAGCAGTACTTC
CASSLVGLPYEQYF
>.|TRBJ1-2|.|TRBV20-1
TGCAGTGCTCTGGAGGACGGTGGCTACACCTTC
CSALEDGGYTF
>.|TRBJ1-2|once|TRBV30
TGTGCCTGGAGCGCCGGATTCCAGGACTATGGCTACACCTTC
CAWSAGFQDYGYTF
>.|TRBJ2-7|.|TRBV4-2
TGTGCCAGCAGCCTTTACATCCGTAACTCCTACGAGCAGTACTTC
CASSLYIRNSYEQYF
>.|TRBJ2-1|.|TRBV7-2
TGTGCCAGCAGCGCAGGCCAGGTCAATGAGCAGTTCTTC
CASSAGQVNEQFF
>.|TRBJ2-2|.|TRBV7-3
TGTGCCAGCAGCTTAAATCTCCCCGGGGAGCTGTTTTTT
CASSLNLPGELFF